A selection of T cell receptor beta chains follows, all from one sample in a study of shared clonotypes between healthy human individuals. Here immunoSEQ multiplex PCR was the method, and the copy in TCRdb shows in-frame clones only, minus some. The table shows about a million clones, with approximately 80% occurring only once. Sequencing used memory CD4+ T cells from PBMCs. Receptors were obtained from a man younger than 35 in good health. Some clones in this sample may be carry-over from other donors' samples. CDR3s include the opening cysteine and the closing phenylalanine or tryptophan. D genes are given only for firm matches. Clone size appears in some rows only: once, few, many, or a class for an expanded clone.

d_call j_call v_call clone_size cdr3_nt cdr3_aa
TRBD1 TRBJ2-7 TRBV6-5 - TGTGCCAGCAGACGTACAGGGGGAAGGAGCTACGAGCAGTACTTC CASRRTGGRSYEQYF
TRBD2 TRBJ2-7 TRBV28 - TGTGCCAGCAGTCCCTATAGCCCTAGCGGCCCCTACGAGCAGTACTTC CASSPYSPSGPYEQYF
- TRBJ1-4 TRBV28 - TGTGCCAGCAGTTTGACGGACTCTAATGAAAAACTGTTTTTT CASSLTDSNEKLFF
- TRBJ2-3 TRBV28 - TGTGCCAGCAGTTTCCCCCCACTCGGGGATACGCAGTATTTT CASSFPPLGDTQYF
TRBD2 TRBJ2-1 TRBV6-6 once TGTGCCAGCAGTTCGCGACTAGCGGGAGGGTACAATGAGCAGTTCTTC CASSSRLAGGYNEQFF
- TRBJ2-2 TRBV6-5 many TGTGCCAGCAGTTACTCGACGGTGAACACCGGGGAGCTGTTTTTT CASSYSTVNTGELFF
TRBD2 TRBJ2-5 TRBV2 once TGTGCCAGCAGTGGGACTAGCGGGAGGGAGGGCCAGTACTTC CASSGTSGREGQYF
- TRBJ2-5 TRBV5-1 - TGCGCCAGCAGCGGAAATATAGCGGACCAAGAGACCCAGTACTTC CASSGNIADQETQYF
TRBD2 TRBJ2-1 TRBV7-9 - TGTGCCAGCAGCTTACGAGCGGGGGACAATGAGCAGTTCTTC CASSLRAGDNEQFF
- TRBJ1-2 TRBV7-9 - TGTGCCAGCAGCTTAGGCTTGGACAGTGGTCCTGGCTACACCTTC CASSLGLDSGPGYTF
- TRBJ1-2 TRBV28 - TGTGCCAGCAGTCCGACAGCGGGCTATGGCTACACCTTC CASSPTAGYGYTF
- TRBJ2-1 TRBV27 - TGTGCCAGCAGAGGGACTGGAGCTTACAATGAGCAGTTCTTC CASRGTGAYNEQFF
- TRBJ1-5 TRBV28 - TGTGCCAGCAGTCAACAGGGAAGGATCAATCAGCCCCAGCATTTT CASSQQGRINQPQHF
TRBD2 TRBJ2-1 TRBV10-3 - TGTGCCATCAGACCACTAGCGGGAATAGACAATGAGCAGTTCTTC CAIRPLAGIDNEQFF
TRBD1 TRBJ2-1 TRBV19 - TGTGCCACTGAAGATGGAGGACAGGGGACGGGTGAGCAGTTCTTC CATEDGGQGTGEQFF
TRBD1 TRBJ2-1 TRBV7-9 - TGTGCCAGCAGCCTAGGACAGGCCCAGGGTGAGCAGTTCTTC CASSLGQAQGEQFF
- TRBJ1-3 TRBV28 - TGTGCCAGCGAGGAAGGAGGCAGCTCTGGAAACACCATATATTTT CASEEGGSSGNTIYF
- TRBJ2-7 TRBV7-3 - TGTGCCAGCAGCGCCGGGGGCGAGCAGTACTTC CASSAGGEQYF
- TRBJ1-5 TRBV28 once TGTGCCAGCAACAGTTTCAGGGACTCCCTTATCTATAGCAATCAGCCCCAGCATTTT CASNSFRDSLIYSNQPQHF
- TRBJ1-4 TRBV7-2 - TGTGCCAGCAGCCGTGCTTCCGGGACGCCCGAAAAACTGTTTTTT CASSRASGTPEKLFF
- TRBJ1-1 TRBV20-1 - TGCAGCGCTAGTTCCAACACTGAAGCTTTCTTT CSASSNTEAFF
TRBD2 TRBJ2-7 TRBV20-1 - TGCAGTGCCAGAGGGACTACGGCACACTTC CSARGTTAHF
TRBD1 TRBJ1-2 TRBV28 - TGTGCCAGCAGTTTTAGAACAGGGGGCTACTATGGCTACACCTTC CASSFRTGGYYGYTF
- TRBJ1-1 TRBV7-2 - TGTGCCAGCAGCTTAGGGAGGCAGGGTCGGAACACTGAAGCTTTCTTT CASSLGRQGRNTEAFF
TRBD1 TRBJ1-4 TRBV4-1 - TGCGCCAGCAGCCAAGCATGGGGGACAGGGAAAGCAAAACTGTTTTTT CASSQAWGTGKAKLFF
- TRBJ2-2 TRBV5-1 - TGCGCCAGCAGCTTGGAGCCCAGGGGAAACACCGGGGAGCTGTTTTTT CASSLEPRGNTGELFF
TRBD2 TRBJ2-7 TRBV27 - TGTGCCAGCAAAGGGGTAGGGAGCGGGATAAGCGAGCAGTACTTC CASKGVGSGISEQYF
- TRBJ1-1 TRBV6-5 few TGTGCCAGCAGTTACATAGGGGGGGGAACTGAAGCTTTCTTT CASSYIGGGTEAFF
- TRBJ1-1 TRBV28 - TGTGCCACCCTTTCCCCCGGCCAGAACACTGAAGCTTTCTTT CATLSPGQNTEAFF
- TRBJ1-2 TRBV29-1 - TGCAGCGTTGACCCCCTAGACAGGAATGGCTACACCTTC CSVDPLDRNGYTF
- TRBJ1-3 TRBV28 few TGTGCCAGCAATTCAGGGAGGGAGGGAAACACCATATATTTT CASNSGREGNTIYF
- TRBJ1-1 TRBV4-3 - TGCGCCAGCAGCCAAGAGGGCAGCATGAACACTGAAGCTTTCTTT CASSQEGSMNTEAFF
TRBD2 TRBJ2-1 TRBV28 - TGTGCCAGCAGCCCCCCCGGGGCTAGCGGAAACAATGAGCAGTTCTTC CASSPPGASGNNEQFF
TRBD1 TRBJ1-5 TRBV6-1 - TGTGCCAGCAGTGTCAGGGGGGCTGGGAGCAATCAGCCCCAGCATTTT CASSVRGAGSNQPQHF
TRBD1 TRBJ1-5 TRBV6-5 - TGTGCCAGCAGTAGGGACAGGAACAATCAGCCCCAGCATTTT CASSRDRNNQPQHF
- TRBJ1-5 TRBV7-8 - TGTGCCAGCAGCCACAGGGACGGAGGGGGTCAGCCCCAGCATTTT CASSHRDGGGQPQHF
- TRBJ1-3 TRBV7-2 once TGTGCCAGCAGCTTAGAAGGTCGGAGCTCTGGAAACACCATATATTTT CASSLEGRSSGNTIYF
TRBD1 TRBJ1-1 TRBV6-5 - TGTGCCAGCAGTCCCCCCGGGACAGGGGGCTTAGCTTTCTTT CASSPPGTGGLAFF
TRBD1 TRBJ2-1 TRBV6-1 - TGTGCCAGCAGAAGACAGGGGAGCTACAATGAGCAGTTCTTC CASRRQGSYNEQFF
TRBD1 TRBJ1-5 TRBV7-2 - TGTGCCAGCAGCCCCGGGACAGCTAATCAGCCCCAGCATTTT CASSPGTANQPQHF
- TRBJ1-6 TRBV14 - TGTGCCAGCAGCCAAGACTGGGATTCACCCCTCCACTTT CASSQDWDSPLHF
- TRBJ2-1 TRBV6-6 - TGTGCCAGCACTCAAAGCCGGTTGCGGGAACACAATGAGCAGTTCTTC CASTQSRLREHNEQFF
- TRBJ1-5 TRBV10-3 - TGTGCCATCAGTGAGTCTCAGGGGCGACTATATAGCAATCAGCCCCAGCATTTT CAISESQGRLYSNQPQHF
- TRBJ2-7 TRBV11-1 - TGTGCCAGCAGCTTAACAAGGGAGCAGTACTTC CASSLTREQYF
- TRBJ2-3 TRBV6-5 - TGTGCCAGCAGTCAACAGGGAGCGCAGTATTTT CASSQQGAQYF
- TRBJ2-7 TRBV29-1 few TGCAGCGTTGAGGTCAGTACCTACGAGCAGTACTTC CSVEVSTYEQYF
- TRBJ1-2 TRBV6-5 - TGTGCCAGCAGTTACTCCGACAAAAACTATGGCTACACCTTC CASSYSDKNYGYTF
- TRBJ2-5 TRBV7-3 once TGTGCCAGCAGCAAGACAGGTCGCGGAGAGACCCAGTACTTC CASSKTGRGETQYF
- TRBJ2-7 TRBV7-9 - TGTGCCAGCAGCTCCGGGACAATCTCCTACGAGCAGTACTTC CASSSGTISYEQYF